This T cell receptor (beta chain) came from a study of OX40 agonist ivuxolimab in advanced cancers. V was pared by 4 bases and J by 1 base, with 2 bases of the junction left unmatched. CDR3 size: 14 residues. From germline, CDR1 is SGHRS and CDR2 YFSETQ. Here immunoSEQ multiplex PCR was the method, and the copy in TCRdb shows in-frame clones only, minus some. The sample has around 60,000 clones, roughly four fifths seen once; the top ten hold over 1.3%. The genes are TRBV5-1 and TRBJ2-3; 8 nucleotides line up with TRBD1. The origin of this receptor is an adult with an advanced solid tumor such as melanoma, head and neck, liver or kidney cancer. Sequencing used CD4+ or CD8+ T cells sorted from blood, obtained in a trial of the OX40 agonist ivuxolimab. As DNA, the CDR3 is TGCGCCAGCAGCAAGGACAGGGGCACAGATACGCAGTATTTT. This codes for CASSKDRGTDTQYF.